A selection of T cell receptor beta chains follows, all from one sample in a study of CD8+ T cells in alopecia areata. Assay used: immunoSEQ multiplex PCR; TCRdb lists only in-frame clones, some missing. The table has approximately 210,000 clones, roughly three fifths seen once. The source was CD4+ T cells sorted from blood, collected at week 44, from a patient treated with tofacitinib. Source of these receptors: a human donor with alopecia areata. Both conserved end residues are part of each CDR3.

v_gene: TRBV4-3; j_gene: TRBJ2-1; len: 17; CDR3aa: CASSQDRSSGGTNEQFF
v_gene: TRBV29-1; j_gene: TRBJ1-1; len: 13; CDR3aa: CSVIRATNTEAFF
v_gene: TRBV6-1; j_gene: TRBJ1-2; len: 13; CDR3aa: CASSQDRTGGYTF
v_gene: TRBV9; j_gene: TRBJ2-1; len: 15; CDR3aa: CASSVSGGGIGEQFF
v_gene: TRBV30; j_gene: TRBJ1-5; len: 12; CDR3aa: CAWSILNQPQHF
v_gene: TRBV19; j_gene: TRBJ2-1; len: 16; CDR3aa: CASSIVGGGAENEQFF
v_gene: TRBV28; j_gene: TRBJ2-5; len: 13; CDR3aa: CASSSSLQETQYF
v_gene: TRBV5-1; j_gene: TRBJ2-5; len: 16; CDR3aa: CASSLGGTGTGETQYF
v_gene: TRBV6-1; j_gene: TRBJ2-7; len: 14; CDR3aa: CASSSKTQVYEQYF
v_gene: TRBV5-6; j_gene: TRBJ2-7; len: 15; CDR3aa: CASSGAGTPSYEQYF
v_gene: TRBV7-3; j_gene: TRBJ2-7; len: 16; CDR3aa: CASSLDRQPPNYEQYF
v_gene: TRBV14; j_gene: TRBJ1-1; len: 15; CDR3aa: CASSQGRGRGSEAFF
v_gene: TRBV29-1; j_gene: TRBJ1-2; len: 14; CDR3aa: CSVPSGLGEIGYTF
v_gene: TRBV10-2; j_gene: TRBJ2-5; len: 15; CDR3aa: CASSVTSRTQETQYF
v_gene: TRBV2; j_gene: TRBJ2-5; len: 17; CDR3aa: CASSEALHGQGFQTQYF
v_gene: TRBV30; j_gene: TRBJ1-1; len: 11; CDR3aa: CAWSDNGGAFF
v_gene: TRBV18; j_gene: TRBJ2-7; len: 12; CDR3aa: CASSPSWLEQYF
v_gene: TRBV12-5; j_gene: TRBJ2-7; len: 13; CDR3aa: CASVRDRGLEQYF
v_gene: TRBV2; j_gene: TRBJ2-3; len: 13; CDR3aa: CASQKGSTDTQYF
v_gene: TRBV20-1; j_gene: TRBJ1-1; len: 10; CDR3aa: CSGKSTEAFF
v_gene: TRBV19; j_gene: TRBJ1-5; len: 14; CDR3aa: CASSQGNSNQPQHF
v_gene: TRBV6-1; j_gene: TRBJ2-2; len: 16; CDR3aa: CASSEGRGSGAGELFF
v_gene: TRBV5-4; j_gene: TRBJ2-4; len: 18; CDR3aa: CASSLGTGRTLAKNIQYF
v_gene: TRBV29-1; j_gene: TRBJ1-1; len: 14; CDR3aa: CSTRWGPMSTEAFF
v_gene: TRBV29-1; j_gene: TRBJ1-1; len: 14; CDR3aa: CSVYSGQGNTEAFF
v_gene: TRBV7-6; j_gene: TRBJ1-6; len: 17; CDR3aa: CASSLAGRPGENSPLHF
v_gene: TRBV6-5; j_gene: TRBJ1-5; len: 13; CDR3aa: CASSTRGNQPQHF
v_gene: TRBV4-1; j_gene: TRBJ1-5; len: 14; CDR3aa: CASSQGQINQPQHF
v_gene: TRBV29-1; j_gene: TRBJ2-2; len: 13; CDR3aa: CSVTGTYTGELFF
v_gene: TRBV29-1; j_gene: TRBJ1-2; len: 12; CDR3aa: CSVETGTEDYTF
v_gene: TRBV5-4; j_gene: TRBJ1-2; len: 12; CDR3aa: CASSLSEAGYTF
v_gene: TRBV5-1; j_gene: TRBJ2-2; len: 16; CDR3aa: CASSLGGTQNTGELFF
v_gene: TRBV5-7; j_gene: TRBJ2-7; len: 14; CDR3aa: CASRVTGGRYEQYF